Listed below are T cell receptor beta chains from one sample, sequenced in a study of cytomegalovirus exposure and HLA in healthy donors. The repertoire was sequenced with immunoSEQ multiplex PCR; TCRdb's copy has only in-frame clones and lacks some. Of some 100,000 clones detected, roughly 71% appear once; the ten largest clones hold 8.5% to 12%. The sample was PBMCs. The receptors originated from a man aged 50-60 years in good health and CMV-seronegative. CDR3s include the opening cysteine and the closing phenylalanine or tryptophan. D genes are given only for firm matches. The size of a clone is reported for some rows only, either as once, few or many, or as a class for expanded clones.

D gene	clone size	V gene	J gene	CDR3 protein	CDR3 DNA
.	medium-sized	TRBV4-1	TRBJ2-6	CASSGGAFLSGANVLTF	TGCGCCAGCAGCGGGGGCGCTTTTCTCTCTGGGGCCAACGTCCTGACTTTC
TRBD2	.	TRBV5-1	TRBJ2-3	CASSLMLGLAGGPQDTQYF	TGCGCCAGCAGCTTAATGTTGGGACTAGCGGGAGGGCCCCAAGATACGCAGTATTTT
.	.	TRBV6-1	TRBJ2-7	CASSPLAAKTYEQYF	TGTGCCAGCAGTCCCCTAGCAGCCAAAACCTACGAGCAGTACTTC
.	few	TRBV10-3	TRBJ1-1	CAISGQMNTEAFF	TGTGCCATCAGTGGACAGATGAACACTGAAGCTTTCTTT
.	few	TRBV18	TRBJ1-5	CASSPINSVGGRNQPQHF	TGTGCCAGCTCACCTATTAACTCAGTGGGGGGAAGGAATCAGCCCCAGCATTTT
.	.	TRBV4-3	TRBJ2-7	CASSQEHGGRAYEQYF	TGCGCCAGCAGCCAAGAACACGGAGGTAGGGCCTACGAGCAGTACTTC
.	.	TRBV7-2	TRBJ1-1	CASSLVRSGAFF	TGTGCCAGCAGCTTAGTCAGGTCCGGAGCTTTCTTT
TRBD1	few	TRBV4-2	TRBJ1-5	CASSQRTDGTGVPARQPQHF	TGTGCCAGCAGCCAGCGTACGGACGGGACAGGGGTACCGGCGCGTCAGCCCCAGCATTTT
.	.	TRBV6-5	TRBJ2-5	CASSYGRDQETQYF	TGTGCCAGCAGTTACGGCAGGGACCAAGAGACCCAGTACTTC
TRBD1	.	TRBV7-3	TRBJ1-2	CASSLGGSFSGYTF	TGTGCCAGCAGCCTAGGGGGCTCTTTCTCTGGCTACACCTTC
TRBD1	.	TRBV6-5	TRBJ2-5	CASNPSQGVQETQYF	TGTGCCAGCAACCCGTCACAGGGGGTCCAAGAGACCCAGTACTTC
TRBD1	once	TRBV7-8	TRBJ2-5	CASSLGPTGAAYEQYF	TGTGCCAGCAGCTTAGGCCCTACAGGGGCGGCTTATGAGCAGTACTTC
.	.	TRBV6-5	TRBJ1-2	CASSSGAEGGYTF	TGTGCCAGCAGTTCAGGGGCCGAGGGTGGCTACACCTTC
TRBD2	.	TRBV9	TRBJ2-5	CASSAPGTSGRRTETQYF	TGTGCCAGCAGCGCACCCGGGACTAGCGGGAGGAGGACTGAGACCCAGTACTTC
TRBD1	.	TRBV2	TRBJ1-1	CASSGQGATEAFF	TGTGCCAGCAGTGGACAGGGGGCGACTGAAGCTTTCTTT
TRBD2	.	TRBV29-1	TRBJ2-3	CSADPSGSTDTQYF	TGCAGCGCGGATCCTAGCGGATCAACAGATACGCAGTATTTT
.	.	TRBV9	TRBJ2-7	CASSVGQGNYEQYF	TGTGCCAGCAGCGTAGGCCAGGGGAACTACGAGCAGTACTTC
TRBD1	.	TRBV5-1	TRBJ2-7	CASSSSGTVYEQYF	TGCGCCAGCAGCTCCTCCGGGACAGTGTACGAGCAGTACTTC
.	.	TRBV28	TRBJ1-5	CASSFPDLSQPQHF	TGTGCCAGCAGTTTCCCGGACTTATCTCAGCCCCAGCATTTT
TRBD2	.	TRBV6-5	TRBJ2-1	CASSRTSGAYNEQFF	TGTGCCAGCAGCAGGACTAGCGGGGCCTACAATGAGCAGTTCTTC
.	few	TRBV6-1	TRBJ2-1	CASMGAGTGSNEQFF	TGTGCCAGCATGGGGGCAGGAACAGGGTCCAATGAGCAGTTCTTC
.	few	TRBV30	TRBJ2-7	CAWSRRRAGYEQYF	TGTGCCTGGAGCAGGAGGAGGGCTGGGTACGAGCAGTACTTC
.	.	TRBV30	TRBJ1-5	CAWSGGGSNQPQHF	TGTGCCTGGAGTGGGGGGGGTAGCAATCAGCCCCAGCATTTT
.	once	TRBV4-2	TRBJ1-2	CASSQGAGINYGYTF	TGTGCCAGCAGCCAAGGAGCGGGGATTAACTATGGCTACACCTTC
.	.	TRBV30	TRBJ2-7	CAWSRGRATQYF	TGTGCCTGGTCGAGAGGCAGGGCGACGCAGTACTTC
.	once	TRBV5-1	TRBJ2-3	CASSLTTSSTDTQYF	TGCGCCAGCAGCTTGACTACCTCTAGCACAGATACGCAGTATTTT
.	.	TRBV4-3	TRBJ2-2	CASSHAGPRYYTGELFF	TGCGCCAGCAGCCACGCCGGTCCCCGTTATTACACCGGGGAGCTGTTTTTT
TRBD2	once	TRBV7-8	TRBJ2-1	CASSLPPSSGVNEQFF	TGTGCCAGCAGCTTACCCCCATCTAGCGGAGTAAATGAGCAGTTCTTC
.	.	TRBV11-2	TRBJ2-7	CASSRDRDILYEQYF	TGTGCCAGCAGCCGAGACCGGGACATACTCTACGAGCAGTACTTC
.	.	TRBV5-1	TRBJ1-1	CASSLAVNTEAFF	TGCGCCAGCAGCTTGGCAGTCAACACTGAAGCTTTCTTT
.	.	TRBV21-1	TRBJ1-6	CATHSPLHF	TGTGCCACTCATTCACCCCTCCACTTT
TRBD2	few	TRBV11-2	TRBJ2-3	CASSPLAGGLVDTQYF	TGTGCCAGCAGCCCCCTAGCGGGGGGTCTGGTGGATACGCAGTATTTT
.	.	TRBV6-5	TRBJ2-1	CASSFQGNEQFF	TGTGCCAGCAGTTTCCAGGGGAATGAGCAGTTCTTC
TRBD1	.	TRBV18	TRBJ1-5	CASSPMAGGLEPQHF	TGTGCCAGCTCACCCATGGCAGGGGGCCTCGAGCCCCAGCATTTT
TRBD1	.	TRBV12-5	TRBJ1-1	CASGLGQGDTEAFF	TGTGCTAGTGGTTTGGGACAGGGGGACACTGAAGCTTTCTTT
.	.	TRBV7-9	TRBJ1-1	CASSPFGGGWTEAFF	TGTGCCAGCAGCCCCTTTGGGGGGGGTTGGACTGAAGCTTTCTTT
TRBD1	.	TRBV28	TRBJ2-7	CASSSPDRGLNYEQYF	TGTGCCAGCAGTTCTCCAGACAGGGGGCTAAACTACGAGCAGTACTTC
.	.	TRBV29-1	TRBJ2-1	CSVGRGDNEQFF	TGCAGCGTTGGCAGGGGGGACAATGAGCAGTTCTTC
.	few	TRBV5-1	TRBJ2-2	CASSFITGGSGELFF	TGCGCCAGCAGCTTCATAACGGGGGGCAGCGGGGAGCTGTTTTTT
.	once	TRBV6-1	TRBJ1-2	CASSLTGYYGYTF	TGTGCCAGCAGCCTTACAGGGTACTATGGCTACACCTTC
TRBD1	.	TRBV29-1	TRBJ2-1	CSVEGTGMDNEQFF	TGCAGCGTTGAAGGGACAGGGATGGACAATGAGCAGTTCTTC
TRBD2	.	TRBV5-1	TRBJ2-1	CASSLVSGSNEQFF	TGCGCCAGCAGCTTGGTTAGCGGGTCCAATGAGCAGTTCTTC
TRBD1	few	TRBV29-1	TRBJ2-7	CSVGQGAFYEQYF	TGCAGCGTTGGACAGGGGGCATTCTACGAGCAGTACTTC